Listed below are T cell receptor beta chains from one sample, sequenced in a study of control samples from healthy donors and cancer patients. Using immunoSEQ multiplex PCR, the repertoire was profiled, and TCRdb retains in-frame clones only, with some absent. The sample contains 99,000 or so clones, almost 85% of which appear only once. The sequenced sample consisted of blood. Receptors originate from a man in his fifties or sixties in good health. Both conserved end residues are part of each CDR3. A D gene is named only where the DNA matches it firmly. Part of the rows lack a size; the others show once, few, many or a class for expanded clones.

clone_size d_call j_call v_call cdr3_aa cdr3_nt
NA NA TRBJ1-2 TRBV19 CASSIGFRAKAAYTF TGTGCCAGTAGTATCGGTTTCCGCGCTAAAGCAGCCTACACCTTC
NA NA TRBJ1-5 TRBV30 CAWSRGSSNQPQHF TGTGCCTGGAGTAGGGGCTCAAGCAATCAGCCCCAGCATTTT
few NA TRBJ1-2 TRBV7-6 CASSSRGGYGYTF TGTGCCAGCAGTTCCAGGGGTGGCTATGGCTACACCTTC
NA NA TRBJ2-5 TRBV4-2 CASSQESLERETQYF TGTGCCAGCAGCCAAGAGAGTCTCGAGCGAGAGACCCAGTACTTC
NA TRBD1 TRBJ1-1 TRBV11-2 CASSRGDRLLNTEAFF TGTGCCAGCAGCCGTGGGGACAGGCTTTTGAACACTGAAGCTTTCTTT
NA NA TRBJ2-3 TRBV30 CAWRTTQSSTDTQYF TGTGCCTGGAGAACGACACAGTCTAGCACAGATACGCAGTATTTT
NA TRBD1 TRBJ1-4 TRBV6-5 CASLMGGQGGEKLFF TGTGCCAGCCTCATGGGAGGACAGGGCGGCGAAAAACTGTTTTTT
NA NA TRBJ1-4 TRBV27 CASSLLGGEKLFF TGTGCCAGCAGTTTATTAGGAGGGGAAAAACTGTTTTTT
NA NA TRBJ2-3 TRBV28 CASTMAYSTDTQYF TGTGCCAGCACCATGGCCTATTCCACAGATACGCAGTATTTT
NA NA TRBJ1-5 TRBV6-6 CASSYSSNQPQHF TGTGCCAGCAGTTATAGTAGCAATCAGCCCCAGCATTTT
few NA TRBJ1-5 TRBV6-5 CASSYSEEGNQPQHF TGTGCCAGCAGTTACTCGGAAGAGGGGAATCAGCCCCAGCATTTT
NA TRBD2 TRBJ2-5 TRBV5-4 CASRAGGTTQETQYF TGTGCCAGCAGGGCGGGAGGGACCACTCAGGAGACCCAGTACTTC
NA NA TRBJ1-1 TRBV27 CASSLRQMNTEAFF TGTGCCAGCAGTTTAAGACAGATGAACACTGAAGCTTTCTTT
NA NA TRBJ2-4 TRBV4-2 CASSQDAQKNIQYF TGTGCCAGCAGCCAAGATGCACAGAAAAACATTCAGTACTTC
many TRBD1 TRBJ1-4 TRBV4-2 CASSTGTVNEKLFF TGTGCCAGCAGTACCGGGACAGTTAATGAAAAACTGTTTTTT
NA NA TRBJ2-5 TRBV2 CASSGVRAQETQYF TGTGCCAGCAGTGGAGTAAGGGCCCAAGAGACCCAGTACTTC
NA NA TRBJ2-1 TRBV9 CASSPLVGSNEQFF TGTGCCAGCAGCCCCCTCGTAGGGTCCAATGAGCAGTTCTTC
NA NA TRBJ2-2 TRBV15 CATSRGGDAGELFF TGTGCCACCAGCAGAGGAGGGGACGCCGGGGAGCTGTTTTTT
NA NA TRBJ2-2 TRBV7-6 CASSLGNTGELFF TGTGCCAGCAGCTTAGGAAACACCGGGGAGCTGTTTTTT
NA TRBD2 TRBJ2-3 TRBV7-2 CASSLAFMGGPGDTQYF TGTGCCAGCAGCTTAGCTTTTATGGGAGGGCCAGGAGATACGCAGTATTTT
NA NA TRBJ1-4 TRBV2 CASRDTNEKLFF TGTGCCAGTAGGGACACTAATGAAAAACTGTTTTTT
NA NA TRBJ1-1 TRBV7-9 CASSLGGRNTEAFF TGTGCCAGCAGCTTAGGAGGGCGGAACACTGAAGCTTTCTTT
NA TRBD1 TRBJ2-5 TRBV28 CASSLPGTGQETQYF TGTGCCAGCAGCCTACCCGGGACAGGACAAGAGACCCAGTACTTC
NA TRBD2 TRBJ2-2 TRBV19 CASILAGENTGELFF TGTGCCAGTATACTAGCGGGGGAAAACACCGGGGAGCTGTTTTTT
once NA TRBJ1-1 TRBV18 CASSPSQGTEAFF TGTGCCAGCTCACCCTCACAGGGCACTGAAGCTTTCTTT
medium-sized TRBD2 TRBJ2-1 TRBV15 CATSRDSSAGGPSEQFF TGTGCCACCAGCAGAGATTCTTCGGCGGGGGGGCCGAGTGAGCAGTTCTTC
NA NA TRBJ1-2 TRBV5-1 CASSLQGQGSGYGYTF TGCGCCAGCAGCTTGCAGGGACAAGGATCGGGCTATGGCTACACCTTC
NA NA TRBJ1-4 TRBV6-5 CASSYGEKLFF TGTGCCAGCAGTTACGGAGAAAAACTGTTTTTT